Here is one T cell receptor (gamma chain) with its context. In its sample, this clone was seen once. The antigen this receptor binds is unknown. Per-nucleotide qualities are absent, and no much larger clonotype sits a single base away. One read represents weak support. Sequencing instrument: Illumina MiSeq. TCRdb called clones from the public reads with CATT, and repeated DNA sequences were later combined into one row. A total of 1,200 or so gamma-chain clones appear in this sample, about 66% of them only once. Around a third of the sample goes to the ten largest clones. The data originate from a study of gamma-delta chains in newborns, infants, children (dated by TCRdb to between 2018 and 2021). Describing the broader study: According to the title of the study, polyclonal expansion of innate gammadelta T cells immediately after birth is driven by microbial exposure. The study investigated how microbial exposure shaped innate gammadelta T cell populations in human newborns immediately after birth.

From V the trimming removes 2 bases and from J it removes 6 bases, while the gene matches leave 0 bases of the junction unaccounted for. From the germline V gene, CDR1 is VENAVY and CDR2 is YDSYNSRV. The CDR3 covers 12 residues, taking in both the cysteine and the phenylalanine. The DNA shown is the 36-base CDR3, in frame from base 1. The V and J segments used are TRGV8 and TRGJP1. No J gene is reported in TCRdb; it was inferred here by comparing the DNA with germline. Sequenced input: blood. The sequence was collected from a child who was a newborn, infant or young child, either healthy, febrile or measles-vaccinated (not recorded which). The nucleotide sequence reads as follows: TGTGCCACCTGGGATACTGGTTGGTTCAAGATATTT. The encoded protein is CATWDTGWFKIF.